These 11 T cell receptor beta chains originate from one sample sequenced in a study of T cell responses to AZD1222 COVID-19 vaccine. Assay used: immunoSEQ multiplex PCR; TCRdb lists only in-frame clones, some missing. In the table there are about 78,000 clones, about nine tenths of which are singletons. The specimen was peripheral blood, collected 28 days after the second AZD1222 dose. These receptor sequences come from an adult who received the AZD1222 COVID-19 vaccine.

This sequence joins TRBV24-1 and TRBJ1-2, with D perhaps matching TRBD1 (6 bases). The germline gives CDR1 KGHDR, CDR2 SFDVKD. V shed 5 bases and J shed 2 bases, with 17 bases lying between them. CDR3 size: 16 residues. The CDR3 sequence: CATSASADRTNYGYTF. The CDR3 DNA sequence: TGTGCCACCAGTGCCTCGGCGGACAGAACGAACTATGGCTACACCTTC.

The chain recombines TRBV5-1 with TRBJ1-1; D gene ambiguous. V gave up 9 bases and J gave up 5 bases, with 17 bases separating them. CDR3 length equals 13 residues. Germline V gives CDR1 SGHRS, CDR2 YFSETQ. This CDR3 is CATREFPGTEAFF. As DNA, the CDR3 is TGCGCCACGCGAGAATTCCCGGGGACTGAAGCTTTCTTT.

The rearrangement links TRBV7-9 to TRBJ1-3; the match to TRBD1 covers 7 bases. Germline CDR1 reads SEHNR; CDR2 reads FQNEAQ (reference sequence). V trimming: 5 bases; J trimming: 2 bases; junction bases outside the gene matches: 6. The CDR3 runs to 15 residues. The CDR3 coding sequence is TGTGCCAGCAGCGCGATACAGGGGACTGGAAACACCATATATTTT. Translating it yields CASSAIQGTGNTIYF.

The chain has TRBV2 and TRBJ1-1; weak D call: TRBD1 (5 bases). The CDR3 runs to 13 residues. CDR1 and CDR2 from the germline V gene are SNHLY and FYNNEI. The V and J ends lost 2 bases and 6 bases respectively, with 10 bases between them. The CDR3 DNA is TGTGCCAGCAGTGAACGGGGGGTCTCTGAAGCTTTCTTT. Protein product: CASSERGVSEAFF.

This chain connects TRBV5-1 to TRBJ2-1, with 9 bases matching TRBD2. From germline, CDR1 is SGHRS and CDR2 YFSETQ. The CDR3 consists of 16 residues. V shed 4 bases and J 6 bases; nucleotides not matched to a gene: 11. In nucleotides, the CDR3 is TGCGCCAGCAGCACGGGTATGGCGGGGGGGCGCAATGAGCAGTTCTTC. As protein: CASSTGMAGGRNEQFF. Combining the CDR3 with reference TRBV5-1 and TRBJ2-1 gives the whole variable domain KAGVTQTPRYLIKTRGQQVTLSCSPISGHRSVSWYQQTPGQGLQFLFEYFSETQRNKGNFPGRFSGRQFSNSRSEMNVSTLELGDSALYLCASSTGMAGGRNEQFFGPGTRLTVL.

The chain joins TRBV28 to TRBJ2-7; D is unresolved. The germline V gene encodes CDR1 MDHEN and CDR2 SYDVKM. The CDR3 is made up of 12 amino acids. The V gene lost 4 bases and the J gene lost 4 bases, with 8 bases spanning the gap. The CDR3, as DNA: TGTGCCAGCAGTTCCCACAGATACGAGCAGTACTTC. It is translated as CASSSHRYEQYF.

CDR3 protein: CASSGQGHQPQHF. DNA for the CDR3: TGTGCCAGCAGCGGGCAGGGGCATCAGCCCCAGCATTTT. The chain couples TRBV12-3 or TRBV12-4 to TRBJ1-5; possibly TRBD1 for D (6 bases). V lost 6 bases, J lost 5 bases, and 11 bases lay in between. This CDR3 comprises 13 residues.

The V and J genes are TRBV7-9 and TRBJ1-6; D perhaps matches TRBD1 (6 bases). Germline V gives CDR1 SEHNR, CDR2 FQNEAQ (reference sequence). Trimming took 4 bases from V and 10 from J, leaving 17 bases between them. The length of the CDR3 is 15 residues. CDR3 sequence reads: CASSSEARGSSPLHF. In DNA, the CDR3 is TGTGCCAGCAGCTCCGAGGCCAGGGGTAGCTCACCCCTCCACTTT. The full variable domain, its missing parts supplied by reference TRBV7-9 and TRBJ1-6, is DTGVSQNPRHKITKRGQNVTFRCDPISEHNRLYWYRQTLGQGPEFLTYFQNEAQLEKSRLLSDRFSAERPKGSFSTLEIQRTEQGDSAMYLCASSSEARGSSPLHFGNGTRLTVT.

This CDR3 is CAISESGTGGVAFF. Written as DNA, the CDR3 is TGTGCCATCAGTGAGTCGGGGACAGGCGGGGTAGCTTTCTTT. The chain couples TRBV10-3 to TRBJ1-1, with 8 nucleotides matching TRBD1. Unmatched junction bases numbered 7, after V lost 0 bases and J lost 10 bases. From germline, CDR1 is ENHRY and CDR2 SYGVKD. CDR3 length: 14 amino acids.

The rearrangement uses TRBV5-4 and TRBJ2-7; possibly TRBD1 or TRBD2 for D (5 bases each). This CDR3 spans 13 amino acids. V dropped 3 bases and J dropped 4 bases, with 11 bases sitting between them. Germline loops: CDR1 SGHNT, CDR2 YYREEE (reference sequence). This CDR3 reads CASSWRGTYEQYF. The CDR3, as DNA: TGTGCCAGCAGCTGGCGAGGGACGTACGAGCAGTACTTC.

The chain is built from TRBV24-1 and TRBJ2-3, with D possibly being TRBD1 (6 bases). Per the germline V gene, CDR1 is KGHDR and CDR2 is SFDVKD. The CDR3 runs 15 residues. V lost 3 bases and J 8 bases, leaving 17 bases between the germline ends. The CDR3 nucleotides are TGTGCCACCAGTGATCCGGCTAGGACAGTGACTACGCAGTATTTT. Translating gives CATSDPARTVTTQYF.